These 14 T cell receptor beta chains were sequenced from one sample in a study of CD8+ T cells in alopecia areata. Documented treatment: oral pan-JAK inhibitor, 5-10 mg twice daily. Isolated RNA was reverse transcribed into cDNA used as the sequencing template. Using immunoSEQ multiplex PCR, the repertoire was profiled, and TCRdb retains in-frame clones only, with some absent. The table shows 120,000 to 150,000 clones, with roughly four fifths occurring only once. This specimen consisted of CD8+ T cells sorted from blood, obtained at week 4, from a patient treated with tofacitinib. Receptors originate from a human donor with alopecia areata.

The V call is TRBV7-3, the J call TRBJ1-1; D remains ambiguous. V was pared by 3 bases and J by 0 bases, with 8 bases between. Germline CDR1 and CDR2: SGHTA and FQGTGA. The CDR3 spans 14 residues. The CDR3 here is CASSFKTVNTEAFF. The CDR3 DNA reads as TGTGCCAGCAGCTTCAAAACCGTGAACACTGAAGCTTTCTTT.

The chain couples TRBV7-9 to TRBJ2-5; tentatively, D is TRBD2 (6 bases). The V gene lost 5 bases and the J gene lost 5 bases, with 12 bases spanning the gap. CDR1 and CDR2 (germline): SEHNR, FQNEAQ (reference sequence). This CDR3 contains 13 residues. The CDR3 bases are TGTGCCAGCAGCCCTCCGGGGGTGGAGACCCAGTACTTC. Amino acid sequence: CASSPPGVETQYF.

The CDR3 nucleotides are TGTGCCTGGAGTTCAGGTCTAGCGGGGCTCACCAGCTCCTACGAGCAGTACTTC. Translating it yields CAWSSGLAGLTSSYEQYF. The rearrangement uses TRBV30 and TRBJ2-7, with TRBD2 matching 9 bases. The CDR3 has 18 amino acids. Germline CDR1 and CDR2: GTSNPN and SVGIG (reference sequence). The J segment lost 0 bases and the V segment lost 2 bases, leaving 14 bases of the junction unmatched.

The chain links TRBV25-1 to TRBJ1-4; TRBD1 aligns across 9 bases. The V gene's germline CDR1 is MGHDK and CDR2 SYGVNS. Trimming removed 6 bases from V and 6 bases from J; junction bases left unmatched: 11. The CDR3 length is 16 residues. The CDR3 nucleotides are TGTGCCAGCAGCGACCCGGGACAGGGTTCCCATGAAAAACTGTTTTTT. It encodes CASSDPGQGSHEKLFF.

The gene calls are TRBV11-3 and TRBJ2-5; 7 bases are shared with TRBD2. CDR1 and CDR2 from the germline V gene are SGHNT and YENEEA. V was clipped by 4 bases and J by 4 bases; unmatched bases: 6. The CDR3 covers 14 residues. CDR3 sequence: CASSSRPGGETQYF. The CDR3 DNA is TGTGCCAGCAGCTCCAGGCCGGGGGGAGAGACCCAGTACTTC.

This clone came up a few times. The chain uses TRBV21-1 and TRBJ2-4; TRBD2 was called by the table and not checked on the DNA. TRBV21-1 is annotated as a pseudogene. The CDR3 runs 19 residues. The CDR3 bases are TGTGCCAGCAGCCCCAGGCTTGGGGGAGGAAACCCAGCCAAAAACATTCAGTACTTC. Its protein product is CASSPRLGGGNPAKNIQYF.

J is TRBJ2-7 and V is TRBV14; the D is unclear. The germline V and J ends were trimmed by 4 bases and 0 bases, with 4 bases remaining between them. CDR1 is SGHDN, CDR2 FVKESK, per germline. The CDR3 has 12 residues. The CDR3 coding sequence is TGTGCCAGCAGCCGCAGCTCCTACGAGCAGTACTTC. It translates to CASSRSSYEQYF.

The chain employs TRBV7-9 and TRBJ2-5; TRBD1 matches at 11 bases. TRBJ2-7 matches the DNA end more closely, so the J call is doubtful. Germline V lookup: CDR1 SEHNR, CDR2 FQNEAQ (reference sequence). The CDR3 is made up of 15 amino acids. The DNA for the CDR3 is TGTGCCAGCAGCTCGGTCGGGACAGGGGGGTACGAGCAGTACTTC. Translation: CASSSVGTGGYEQYF.

The V and J genes are TRBV7-8 and TRBJ2-1; D tentatively reads TRBD1 or TRBD2 (7 bases each). The V end was cut by 6 bases, the J end by 4 bases, with 16 bases between. Germline CDR1 reads SGHVS; CDR2 reads FQNEAQ. This CDR3 comprises 15 residues. The CDR3 DNA follows: TGTGCCAGCAGAACAGGGGACTACCAATACAATGAGCAGTTCTTC. Protein product: CASRTGDYQYNEQFF.

In this sample, this clone turned up once. The genes are TRBV7-2 and TRBJ1-5, with D maybe TRBD1 (6 bases). Germline CDR1 SGHTA, CDR2 FQGNSA. The length of the CDR3 is 16 residues. The germline V and J ends were trimmed by 5 bases and 4 bases, with 18 bases remaining between them. The CDR3 protein is CASSLETGGRNQPQHF. As DNA, the CDR3 is TGTGCCAGCAGCCTCGAGACTGGGGGGCGGAATCAGCCCCAGCATTTT.

This clone came up once. The chain links TRBV2 to TRBJ2-7, with D possibly being TRBD2 (6 bases). CDR3 length: 20 amino acids. Germline CDR1 reads SNHLY; CDR2 reads FYNNEI. V was clipped by 1 base and J by 2 bases, with 27 bases between them. This chain's CDR3 is CASSEEDSGTSLQRAYEQYF. CDR3 coding DNA: TGTGCCAGCAGTGAAGAGGACTCCGGGACTTCCCTTCAAAGGGCCTACGAGCAGTACTTC.

The chain joins TRBV6-5 to TRBJ2-1, with a possible D match to TRBD2 (6 bases). Germline CDR1 MNHEY, CDR2 SVGAGI. This CDR3 has 14 residues. Trimming pared 4 bases from V and 7 bases from J, leaving 14 bases between. CDR3 loop: CASSFGGLRNEQFF. CDR3 in DNA: TGTGCCAGCAGTTTCGGGGGTTTGAGGAATGAGCAGTTCTTC.

This clone was seen once. This chain links TRBV2 with TRBJ2-3; the match to TRBD2 covers 9 bases. Germline lookup yields CDR1 SNHLY and CDR2 FYNNEI. V shed 10 bases, J shed 2 bases, and the junction held 28 bases outside the gene matches. CDR3 length: 21 amino acids. This CDR3 reads CATNSPPTRRGAGGFTDTQYF. The CDR3 DNA sequence: TGTGCCACCAACTCACCCCCGACCCGCCGGGGAGCGGGAGGTTTCACAGATACGCAGTATTTT. Variable domain in full (rest from reference TRBV2 and TRBJ2-3): EPEVTQTPSHQVTQMGQEVILRCVPISNHLYFYWYRQILGQKVEFLVSFYNNEISEKSEIFDDQFSVERPDGSNFTLKIRSTKLEDSAMYFCATNSPPTRRGAGGFTDTQYFGPGTRLTVL.

The chain is built from TRBV9 and TRBJ1-6; 8 positions match TRBD1. The trim removed 3 bases at V and 15 bases at J, leaving 11 bases unmatched. The V gene's germline CDR1 is SGDLS and CDR2 YYNGEE. This CDR3 is built from 14 residues. CDR3 residues: CASSAYDRGSSLHF. The CDR3 nucleotides are TGTGCCAGCAGCGCCTACGACAGGGGTTCCAGCCTCCACTTT. Looking up the rest from reference TRBV9 and TRBJ1-6 gives the full variable domain: DSGVTQTPKHLITATGQRVTLRCSPRSGDLSVYWYQQSLDQGLQFLIQYYNGEERAKGNILERFSAQQFPDLHSELNLSSLELGDSALYFCASSAYDRGSSLHFGNGTRLTVT.